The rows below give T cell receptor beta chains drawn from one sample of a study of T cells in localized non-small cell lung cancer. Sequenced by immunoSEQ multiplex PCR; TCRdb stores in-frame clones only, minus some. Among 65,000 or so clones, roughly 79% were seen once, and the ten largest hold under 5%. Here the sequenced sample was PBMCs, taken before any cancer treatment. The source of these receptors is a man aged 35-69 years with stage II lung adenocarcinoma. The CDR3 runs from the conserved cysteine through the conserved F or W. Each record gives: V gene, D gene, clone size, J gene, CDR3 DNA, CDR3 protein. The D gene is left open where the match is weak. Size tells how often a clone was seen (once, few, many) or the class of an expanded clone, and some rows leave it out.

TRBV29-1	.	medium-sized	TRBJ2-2	TGCAGCGTTGGGACTCTTGGGACCGGGGAGCTGTTTTTT	CSVGTLGTGELFF
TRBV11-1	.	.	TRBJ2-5	TGTGCCAGCAGCTTTCTAGCCCAAGAGACCCAGTACTTC	CASSFLAQETQYF
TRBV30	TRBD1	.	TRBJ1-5	TGTGCCTGGAGCGCCGGGACAGGGGGTCAGCCCCAGCATTTT	CAWSAGTGGQPQHF
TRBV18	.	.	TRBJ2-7	TGTGCCAGCTCACCAGGGACACTATCTTCCTACGAGCAGTACTTC	CASSPGTLSSYEQYF
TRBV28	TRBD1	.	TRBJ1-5	TGTGCCAGCACCTCAAGGACAGGGGGGAGCCAGCCCCAGCATTTT	CASTSRTGGSQPQHF
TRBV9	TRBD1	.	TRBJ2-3	TGTGCCAGCAGCGTAGCTCCCAGGACAGGCGATACGCAGTATTTT	CASSVAPRTGDTQYF
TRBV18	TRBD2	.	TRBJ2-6	TGTGCCAGCTCACCACTCGGGAGTAGCGGGAGTACTGGGGCCAACGTCCTGACTTTC	CASSPLGSSGSTGANVLTF
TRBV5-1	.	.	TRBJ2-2	TGCGCCAGCAGCTGGGGACTGGCGAACACCGGGGAGCTGTTTTTT	CASSWGLANTGELFF
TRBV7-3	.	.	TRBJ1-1	TGTGCCAGCAGCTTGAGACAGTGGGGTGAAGCTTTCTTT	CASSLRQWGEAFF
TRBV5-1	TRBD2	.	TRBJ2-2	TGCGCCAGCAGCCTAAGCGGGAGAGCCGACGGGGAGCTGTTTTTT	CASSLSGRADGELFF
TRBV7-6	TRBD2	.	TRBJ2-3	TGTGCCAGCAGCTTAGGCTCCGGGACTAGCGGAAGCACAGATACGCAGTATTTT	CASSLGSGTSGSTDTQYF
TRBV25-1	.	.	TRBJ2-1	TGTGCCAGCAGTGATCAAAGTCCGGACAGTCCGAATGAGCAGTTCTTC	CASSDQSPDSPNEQFF
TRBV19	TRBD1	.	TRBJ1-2	TGTGCCAGTAGTACACAGGGGCCCCATGGCTACACCTTC	CASSTQGPHGYTF
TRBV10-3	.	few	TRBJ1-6	TGTGCCATCAGTGAAGTGGGAAATTCACCCCTCCACTTT	CAISEVGNSPLHF
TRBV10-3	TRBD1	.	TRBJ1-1	TGTGCCATCAGCGAGACAGGGGACTTTAACACTGAAGCTTTCTTT	CAISETGDFNTEAFF
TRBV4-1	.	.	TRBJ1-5	TGCGCCAGCAGCCAGTCCGGGGGACAAAGCAATCAGCCCCAGCATTTT	CASSQSGGQSNQPQHF
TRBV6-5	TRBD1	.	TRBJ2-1	TGTGCCAGCAGTTACGGACAGGGCAGTGAGCAGTTCTTC	CASSYGQGSEQFF
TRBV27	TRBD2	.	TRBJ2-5	TGTGCCAGCATCCATCCGGGACTAGCGGGAGTGTCTCAAGAGACCCAGTACTTC	CASIHPGLAGVSQETQYF
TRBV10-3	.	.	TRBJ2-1	TGTGCCATCAGTGAGTTGCGCAATGAGCAGTTCTTC	CAISELRNEQFF
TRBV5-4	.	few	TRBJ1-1	TGTGCCAGCAGCTTGGACAGCCCACCTTTCTTT	CASSLDSPPFF
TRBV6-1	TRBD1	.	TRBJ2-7	TGTGCCAGCAGTGCCCGGGACAGGGACGAGCAGTACTTC	CASSARDRDEQYF
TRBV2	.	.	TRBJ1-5	TGTGCCAGCAGCGCCCAGGGGAGAGGCAATCAGCCCCAGCATTTT	CASSAQGRGNQPQHF
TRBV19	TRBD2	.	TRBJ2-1	TGTGCCAGTAGTTCTAGCGGGGGACCCTCACAGGAGCAGTTCTTC	CASSSSGGPSQEQFF
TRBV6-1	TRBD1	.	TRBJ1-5	TGTGCCAGCAGCGAACAGGGGACGGATCAGCCCCAGCATTTT	CASSEQGTDQPQHF
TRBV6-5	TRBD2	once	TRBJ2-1	TGTGCCAGCAGGCCCCGACTAGCGCAGTACAATGAGCAGTTCTTC	CASRPRLAQYNEQFF
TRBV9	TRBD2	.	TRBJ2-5	TGTGCCAGCAGCCCCGGACTAGCGGGAGGTCTACGGGAGACCCAGTACTTC	CASSPGLAGGLRETQYF
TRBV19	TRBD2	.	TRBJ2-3	TGTGCCAGTAGTGAGAGACTAGCGGGGTTTAGCACAGATACGCAGTATTTT	CASSERLAGFSTDTQYF
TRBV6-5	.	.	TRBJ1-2	TGTGCCAGCAGTTCCACGTATGGCTACACCTTC	CASSSTYGYTF
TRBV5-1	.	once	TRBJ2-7	TGCGCCAGCAGCTTGGAATGGGGCTCCTACGAGCAGTACTTC	CASSLEWGSYEQYF
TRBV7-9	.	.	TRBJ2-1	TGTGCCAGCAGCTTAGTGGGGGGTATTTCCTACAATGAGCAGTTCTTC	CASSLVGGISYNEQFF
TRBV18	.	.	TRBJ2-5	TGTGCCAGCTCAGAGACAGGTCCTCAAGAGACCCAGTACTTC	CASSETGPQETQYF
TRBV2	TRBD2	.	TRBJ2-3	TGTGCCAGAAGAGGACTAGCGGGAGGGACGCAGTATTTT	CARRGLAGGTQYF
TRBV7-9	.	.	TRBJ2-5	TGTGCCAGCAGCTTAGGGGGGATTAGCGGGACCCAGTACTTC	CASSLGGISGTQYF
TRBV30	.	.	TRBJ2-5	TGTGCCTGGAGTGTAGGGGGATATGGAGAGACCCAGTACTTC	CAWSVGGYGETQYF
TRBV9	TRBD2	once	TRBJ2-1	TGTGCCAGCAGCGTAGATCGCGGGAGAAGTGAGCAGTTCTTC	CASSVDRGRSEQFF
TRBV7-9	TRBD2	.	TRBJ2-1	TGTGCCAGCAGCTCAATACTAGCGGGAGGGAAGTACAATGAGCAGTTCTTC	CASSSILAGGKYNEQFF
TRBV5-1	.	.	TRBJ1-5	TGCGCCAGCAGTCGGGAGGGATCGCTCAATCAGCCCCAGCATTTT	CASSREGSLNQPQHF
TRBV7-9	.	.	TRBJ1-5	TGTGCCAGCAGCTCACAGGGCCGCCTCAATCAGCCCCAGCATTTT	CASSSQGRLNQPQHF
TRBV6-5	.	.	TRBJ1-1	TGTGCCAGCTCCCGCAACACTGAAGCTTTCTTT	CASSRNTEAFF
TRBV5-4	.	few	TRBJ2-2	TGTGCCAGCAGCCCGGGACTCAGCACCGGGGAGCTGTTTTTT	CASSPGLSTGELFF
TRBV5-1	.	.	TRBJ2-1	TGCGCCAGCAGCTTGGCGGGCAGAAGATCGAGCTCCTACAATGAGCAGTTCTTC	CASSLAGRRSSSYNEQFF
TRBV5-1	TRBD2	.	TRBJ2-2	TGCGCCAGCAGGTCCCCGGGACTAGCGGGAGCGAGGGAGCTGTTTTTT	CASRSPGLAGARELFF
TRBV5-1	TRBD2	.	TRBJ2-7	TGCGCCAGCAGCTTGGCCATCGGGACTACGTCCTACGAGCAGTACTTC	CASSLAIGTTSYEQYF
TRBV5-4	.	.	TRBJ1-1	TGTGCCAGCAGCTTAGAGGTGAACACTGAAGCTTTCTTT	CASSLEVNTEAFF
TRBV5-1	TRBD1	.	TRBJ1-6	TGCGCCAGCAGCTGGAGGACAGGGGATAATTCACCCCTCCACTTT	CASSWRTGDNSPLHF
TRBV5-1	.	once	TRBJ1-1	TGCGCCAGCAGCTTGGGAGGACAGGAAGCTTTCTTT	CASSLGGQEAFF
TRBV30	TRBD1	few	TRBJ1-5	TGTGCCTGGAGTGGACAGGGACTGAAAGGGCCCCAGCATTTT	CAWSGQGLKGPQHF
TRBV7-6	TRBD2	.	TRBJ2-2	TGTGCCAGCAGCCCCCTAGCGGGAAACACCGGGGAGCTGTTTTTT	CASSPLAGNTGELFF
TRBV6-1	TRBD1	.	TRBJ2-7	TGTGCCAGCAGTTTACGGGACAGGGCCGAGCAGTACTTC	CASSLRDRAEQYF
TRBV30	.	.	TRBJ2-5	TGTGCCTGGAGTGGGTCGGCTGGGGGTCGGACCCAGTACTTC	CAWSGSAGGRTQYF
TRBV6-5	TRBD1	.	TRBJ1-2	TGTGCCAGCAGTCGGACAGGGAGAGACTATGGCTACACCTTC	CASSRTGRDYGYTF
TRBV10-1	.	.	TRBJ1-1	TGCGCCAGCAGTGAGTCGATCAACAGGGAGACAGCTTTCTTT	CASSESINRETAFF
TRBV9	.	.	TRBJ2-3	TGTGCCAGCAGCGGGGGAGATACGCAGTATTTT	CASSGGDTQYF
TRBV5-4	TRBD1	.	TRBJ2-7	TGTGCCAGCAGCCAGGGCGGGACAGGTAGCCTTAACGAGCAGTACTTC	CASSQGGTGSLNEQYF
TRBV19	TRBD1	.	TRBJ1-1	TGTGCCAGTAGTCTTCTGCGGCCGGGACAGGGAGCGAACACTGAAGCTTTCTTT	CASSLLRPGQGANTEAFF
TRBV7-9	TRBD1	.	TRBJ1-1	TGTGCCAGCAGCTACACGGGACAGGGAAGGTCTGAAGCTTTCTTT	CASSYTGQGRSEAFF
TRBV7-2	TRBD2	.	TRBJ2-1	TGTGCCAGCAGCTCTACGGGACTAGCGGGAGGGCATGAGCAGTTCTTC	CASSSTGLAGGHEQFF
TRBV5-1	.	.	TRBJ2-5	TGCGCCAGCAACGACGGGGCGGGGAGAGAGACCCAGTACTTC	CASNDGAGRETQYF